Listed below are T cell receptor beta chains from one sample, sequenced in a study of T cell responses to AZD1222 COVID-19 vaccine. The data were produced by immunoSEQ multiplex PCR, yet TCRdb's version contains in-frame clones alone and is incomplete. The table includes more than 60,000 clones, roughly 87% detected once. This sample comprised peripheral blood, obtained on day 0 of AZD1222 vaccination. The receptors derive from an adult in good health. Both conserved end residues are part of each CDR3. A D gene is named only where the DNA matches it firmly. Clone size appears in some rows only: once, few, many, or a class for an expanded clone.

V	size	J	D	CDR3	DNA
TRBV5-1	-	TRBJ1-1	-	CASSLQSPNTEAFF	TGCGCCAGCAGCTTACAGTCACCGAACACTGAAGCTTTCTTT
TRBV2	-	TRBJ2-5	-	CASSGAVFQETQYF	TGTGCCAGCAGTGGAGCCGTATTTCAAGAGACCCAGTACTTC
TRBV6-2/TRBV6-3	-	TRBJ2-2	TRBD2	CASSYDSWDAGGSGELFF	TGTGCCAGCAGTTACGATAGTTGGGACGCGGGAGGATCCGGGGAGCTGTTTTTT
TRBV6-2/TRBV6-3	-	TRBJ2-7	TRBD2	CASSHGLAVGSYEQYF	TGTGCCAGCAGTCACGGACTAGCTGTCGGCTCCTACGAGCAGTACTTC
TRBV6-4	few	TRBJ2-1	TRBD2	CASSDSAGDYNEQFF	TGTGCCAGCAGTGACTCAGCGGGGGACTACAATGAGCAGTTCTTC
TRBV18	-	TRBJ1-5	-	CASSPSPQPPGKSYQPQHF	TGTGCCAGCTCACCATCCCCACAGCCCCCAGGGAAAAGTTATCAGCCCCAGCATTTT
TRBV28	-	TRBJ2-6	-	CASSLGRGLSGANVLTF	TGTGCCAGCAGTTTAGGCAGGGGTTTATCTGGGGCCAACGTCCTGACTTTC
TRBV12-3/TRBV12-4	-	TRBJ2-2	-	CASSLSVNGELFF	TGTGCCAGCAGTCTCTCGGTGAACGGGGAGCTGTTTTTT
TRBV21-1	-	TRBJ2-1	-	CASSKEAGYNEQFF	TGTGCCAGCAGCAAAGAGGCGGGATACAATGAGCAGTTCTTC
TRBV19	-	TRBJ1-2	-	CASSIPGLNGYTF	TGTGCCAGTAGTATTCCAGGGTTGAATGGCTACACCTTC
TRBV21-1	-	TRBJ2-7	-	CASSKERPKGGTLSYEQYF	TGTGCCAGCAGCAAAGAAAGACCCAAAGGCGGGACCCTGTCCTACGAGCAGTACTTC
TRBV14	-	TRBJ1-4	TRBD1	CASSPRTGTNEKLFF	TGTGCCAGCAGCCCCCGGACAGGAACTAATGAAAAACTGTTTTTT
TRBV5-1	-	TRBJ2-7	-	CASSLGQNFYEQYF	TGCGCCAGCAGCTTGGGGCAGAACTTCTACGAGCAGTACTTC
TRBV11-3	-	TRBJ2-5	-	CASSSSPGGQTQYF	TGTGCCAGCAGCTCCTCCCCGGGTGGACAGACCCAGTACTTC
TRBV29-1	-	TRBJ2-5	TRBD1	CSVEVGTAQGTQYF	TGCAGCGTTGAAGTAGGGACAGCCCAGGGGACCCAGTACTTC
TRBV3-1/TRBV3-2	-	TRBJ2-3	-	CASSQELIGTQYF	TGTGCCAGCAGCCAAGAACTAATCGGTACGCAGTATTTT
TRBV6-2/TRBV6-3	-	TRBJ1-2	-	CASSPIRKLITNYGYTF	TGTGCCAGCAGCCCTATCAGGAAACTCATAACTAACTATGGCTACACCTTC
TRBV4-1	-	TRBJ1-2	-	CASSQEVEFQGYTF	TGCGCCAGCAGCCAAGAAGTCGAGTTCCAGGGCTACACCTTC
TRBV30	-	TRBJ2-7	TRBD1	CAWSATLSGTGSTYEQYF	TGTGCCTGGAGTGCTACCTTATCCGGGACAGGGAGTACCTACGAGCAGTACTTC
TRBV18	medium-sized	TRBJ1-1	-	CASSRQGNTEAFF	TGTGCCAGCTCACGACAAGGGAACACTGAAGCTTTCTTT
TRBV6-5	-	TRBJ1-2	TRBD1	CASTIPGTGGSGYTF	TGTGCCAGCACCATCCCTGGGACAGGGGGATCGGGCTACACCTTC
TRBV11-3	-	TRBJ2-7	TRBD2	CASSLEGTSGGPYEQYF	TGTGCCAGCAGCTTAGAAGGGACTAGCGGGGGCCCCTACGAGCAGTACTTC
TRBV19	-	TRBJ1-1	TRBD1	CASSGTVNTEAFF	TGTGCCAGTAGTGGGACAGTGAACACTGAAGCTTTCTTT
TRBV7-9	-	TRBJ1-4	-	CASSLTTGTRNEKLFF	TGTGCCAGCAGCTTAACGACCGGGACAAGAAATGAAAAACTGTTTTTT
TRBV7-9	-	TRBJ1-2	-	CASSLSRVGEDYGYTF	TGTGCCAGCAGCTTATCCAGGGTGGGGGAGGACTATGGCTACACCTTC
TRBV6-5	-	TRBJ2-3	-	CASSYSLLHDTQYF	TGTGCCAGCAGTTACTCCTTACTACATGATACGCAGTATTTT
TRBV7-6	-	TRBJ2-2	-	CASSSRKGWDTGELFF	TGTGCCAGCAGCTCCCGCAAAGGGTGGGACACCGGGGAGCTGTTTTTT
TRBV15	many	TRBJ1-1	-	CATSSGYTEAFF	TGTGCCACCAGCAGTGGATACACTGAAGCTTTCTTT
TRBV29-1	-	TRBJ2-5	-	CSAPIGANQETQYF	TGCAGCGCTCCGATAGGGGCGAATCAAGAGACCCAGTACTTC
TRBV2	-	TRBJ2-7	TRBD1	CASSEPRDRRLYEQYF	TGTGCCAGCAGTGAACCCCGGGACAGGCGTTTATACGAGCAGTACTTC